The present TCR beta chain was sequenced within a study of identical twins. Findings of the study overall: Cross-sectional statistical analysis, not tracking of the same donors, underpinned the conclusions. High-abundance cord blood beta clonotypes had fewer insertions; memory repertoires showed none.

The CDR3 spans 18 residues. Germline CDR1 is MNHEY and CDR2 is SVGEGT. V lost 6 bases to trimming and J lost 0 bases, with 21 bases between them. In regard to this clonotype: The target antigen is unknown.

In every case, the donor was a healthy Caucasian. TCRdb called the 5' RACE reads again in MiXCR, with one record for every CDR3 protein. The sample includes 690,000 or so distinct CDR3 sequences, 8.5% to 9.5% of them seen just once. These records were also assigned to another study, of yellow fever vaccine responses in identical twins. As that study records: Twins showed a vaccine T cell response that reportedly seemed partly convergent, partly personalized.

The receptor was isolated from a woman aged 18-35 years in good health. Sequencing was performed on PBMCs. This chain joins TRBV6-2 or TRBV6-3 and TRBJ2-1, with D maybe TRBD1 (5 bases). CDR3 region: CASSFRAGSLSSYNEQFF. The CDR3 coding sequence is TGTGCCAGCAGCTTTAGGGCAGGGTCGTTAAGCTCCTACAATGAGCAGTTCTTC.